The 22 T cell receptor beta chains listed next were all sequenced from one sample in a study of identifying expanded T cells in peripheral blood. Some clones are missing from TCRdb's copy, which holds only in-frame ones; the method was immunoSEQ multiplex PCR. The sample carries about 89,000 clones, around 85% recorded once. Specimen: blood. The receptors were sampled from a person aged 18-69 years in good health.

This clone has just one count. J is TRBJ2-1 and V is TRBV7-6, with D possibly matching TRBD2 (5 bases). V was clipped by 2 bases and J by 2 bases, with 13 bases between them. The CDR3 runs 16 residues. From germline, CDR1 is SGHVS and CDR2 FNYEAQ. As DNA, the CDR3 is TGTGCCAGCAGCTTATTGGTCGCGGGCCCCTACAATGAGCAGTTCTTC. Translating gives CASSLLVAGPYNEQFF.

As DNA, the CDR3 is TGTGCCAGCAGTTACTCGAATCCGGTTCAGGGAGGCTACACCTTC. It yields the protein CASSYSNPVQGGYTF. The genes are TRBV6-5 and TRBJ1-2, with a tentative D call TRBD1 (5 bases). The length of the CDR3 is 15 residues. The germline V and J ends were trimmed by 0 bases and 8 bases, with 16 bases remaining between them. CDR1 and CDR2 from the germline V gene are MNHEY and SVGAGI.

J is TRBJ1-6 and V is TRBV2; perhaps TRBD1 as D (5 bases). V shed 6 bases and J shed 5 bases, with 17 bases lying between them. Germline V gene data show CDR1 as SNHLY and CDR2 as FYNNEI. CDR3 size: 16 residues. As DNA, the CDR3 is TGTGCCAGCAGCGCCGACTGGGGACGGAATAATTCACCCCTCCACTTT. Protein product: CASSADWGRNNSPLHF.

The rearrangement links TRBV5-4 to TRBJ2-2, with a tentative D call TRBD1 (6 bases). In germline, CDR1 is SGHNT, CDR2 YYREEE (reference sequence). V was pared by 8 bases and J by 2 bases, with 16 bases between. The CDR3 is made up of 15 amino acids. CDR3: CASSGTNINTGELFF. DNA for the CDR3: TGTGCCAGTTCCGGGACAAACATCAACACCGGGGAGCTGTTTTTT.

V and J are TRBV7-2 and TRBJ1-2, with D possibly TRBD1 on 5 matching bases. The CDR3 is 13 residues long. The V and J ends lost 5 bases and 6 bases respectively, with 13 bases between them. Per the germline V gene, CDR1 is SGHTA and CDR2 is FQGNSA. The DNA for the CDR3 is TGTGCCAGCAGCATCAGACAGAGGGATGGCTACACCTTC. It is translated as CASSIRQRDGYTF.

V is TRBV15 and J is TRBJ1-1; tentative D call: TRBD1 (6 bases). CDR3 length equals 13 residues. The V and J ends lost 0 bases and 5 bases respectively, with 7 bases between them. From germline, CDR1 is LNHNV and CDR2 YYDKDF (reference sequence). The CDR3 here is CATSREGGTEAFF. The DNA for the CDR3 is TGTGCCACCAGCAGAGAAGGGGGGACTGAAGCTTTCTTT.

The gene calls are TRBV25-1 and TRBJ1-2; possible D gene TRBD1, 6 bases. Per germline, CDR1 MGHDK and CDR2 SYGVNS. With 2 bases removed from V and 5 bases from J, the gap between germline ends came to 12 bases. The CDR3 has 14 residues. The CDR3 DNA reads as TGTGCCAGCAGTGAAAGGTGGGGGCCTTATGGCTACACCTTC. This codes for CASSERWGPYGYTF.

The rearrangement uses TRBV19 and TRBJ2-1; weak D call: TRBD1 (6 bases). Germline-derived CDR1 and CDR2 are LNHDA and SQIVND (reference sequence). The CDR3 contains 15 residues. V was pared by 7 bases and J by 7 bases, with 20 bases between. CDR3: CASTDRPRLGNEQFF. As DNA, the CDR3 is TGTGCCAGTACCGACAGGCCTAGATTAGGGAATGAGCAGTTCTTC.

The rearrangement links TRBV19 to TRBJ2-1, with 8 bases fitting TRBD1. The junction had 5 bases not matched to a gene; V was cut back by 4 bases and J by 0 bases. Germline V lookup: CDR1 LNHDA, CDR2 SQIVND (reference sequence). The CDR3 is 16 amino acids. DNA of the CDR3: TGTGCCAGTAGTAAGAGGACAGGGAGCTCCTACAATGAGCAGTTCTTC. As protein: CASSKRTGSSYNEQFF.

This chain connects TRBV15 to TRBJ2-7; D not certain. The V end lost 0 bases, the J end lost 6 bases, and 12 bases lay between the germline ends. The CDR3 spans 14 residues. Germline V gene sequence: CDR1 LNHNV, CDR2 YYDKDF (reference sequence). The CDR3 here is CATSRDFAISEQYF. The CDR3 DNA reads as TGTGCCACCAGCAGAGATTTTGCGATCTCCGAGCAGTACTTC.

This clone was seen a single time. The CDR3 nucleotides read TGTGCCTGGAGCTCGAACGGGAATCAGCCCCAGCATTTT. Translation: CAWSSNGNQPQHF. V gene TRBV30 combines with J gene TRBJ1-5; D unresolved. Germline CDR1 and CDR2: GTSNPN and SVGIG (reference sequence). Trimming shortened V by 3 bases and J by 4 bases, and 10 bases separated the two germline ends. The CDR3 is 13 amino acids.

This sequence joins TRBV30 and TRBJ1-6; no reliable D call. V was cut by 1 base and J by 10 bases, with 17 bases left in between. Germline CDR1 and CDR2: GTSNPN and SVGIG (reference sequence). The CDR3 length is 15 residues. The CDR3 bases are TGTGCCTGGAGTGCCTTGAAGGGAAGGATCTCACCCCTCCACTTT. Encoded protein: CAWSALKGRISPLHF.

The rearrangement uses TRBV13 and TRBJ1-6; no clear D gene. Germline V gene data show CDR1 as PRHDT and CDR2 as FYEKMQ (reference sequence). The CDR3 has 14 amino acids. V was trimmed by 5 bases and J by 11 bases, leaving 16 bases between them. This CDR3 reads CASSPSRLVTPLHF. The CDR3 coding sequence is TGTGCCAGCAGCCCCTCGAGGTTGGTTACACCCCTCCACTTT. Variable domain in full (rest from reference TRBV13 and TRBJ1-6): AAGVIQSPRHLIKEKRETATLKCYPIPRHDTVYWYQQGPGQDPQFLISFYEKMQSDKGSIPDRFSAQQFSDYHSELNMSSLELGDSALYFCASSPSRLVTPLHFGNGTRLTVT.

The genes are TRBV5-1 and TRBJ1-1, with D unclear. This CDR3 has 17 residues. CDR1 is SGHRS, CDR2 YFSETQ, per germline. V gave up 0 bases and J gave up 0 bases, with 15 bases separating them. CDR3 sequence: CASSLVRGRPMNTEAFF. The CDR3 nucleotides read TGCGCCAGCAGCTTGGTTCGAGGACGCCCTATGAACACTGAAGCTTTCTTT.

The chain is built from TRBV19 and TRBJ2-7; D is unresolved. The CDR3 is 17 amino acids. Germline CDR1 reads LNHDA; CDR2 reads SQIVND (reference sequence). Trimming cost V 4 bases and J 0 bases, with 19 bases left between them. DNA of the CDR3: TGTGCCAGTAGTAAGATTGCGGTTGGCCCCACCTCCTACGAGCAGTACTTC. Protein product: CASSKIAVGPTSYEQYF. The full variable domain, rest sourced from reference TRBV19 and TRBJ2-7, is DGGITQSPKYLFRKEGQNVTLSCEQNLNHDAMYWYRQDPGQGLRLIYYSQIVNDFQKGDIAEGYSVSREKKESFPLTVTSAQKNPTAFYLCASSKIAVGPTSYEQYFGPGTRLTVT.

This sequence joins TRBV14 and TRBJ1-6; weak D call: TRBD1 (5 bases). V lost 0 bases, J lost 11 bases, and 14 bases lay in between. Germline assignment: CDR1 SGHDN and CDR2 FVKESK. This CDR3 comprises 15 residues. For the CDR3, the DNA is TGTGCCAGCAGCCAAGATCTGGGCCCAGGGACACCCCTCCACTTT. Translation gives CASSQDLGPGTPLHF.

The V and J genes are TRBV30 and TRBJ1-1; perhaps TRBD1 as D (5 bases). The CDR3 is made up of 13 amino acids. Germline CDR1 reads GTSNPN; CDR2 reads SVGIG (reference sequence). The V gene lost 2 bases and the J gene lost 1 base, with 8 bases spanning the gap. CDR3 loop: CAWSQGGNTEAFF. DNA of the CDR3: TGTGCCTGGAGTCAGGGCGGGAACACTGAAGCTTTCTTT. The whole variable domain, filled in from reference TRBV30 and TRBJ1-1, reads SQTIHQWPATLVQPVGSPLSLECTVEGTSNPNLYWYRQAAGRGLQLLFYSVGIGQISSEVPQNLSASRPQDRQFILSSKKLLLSDSGFYLCAWSQGGNTEAFFGQGTRLTVV.

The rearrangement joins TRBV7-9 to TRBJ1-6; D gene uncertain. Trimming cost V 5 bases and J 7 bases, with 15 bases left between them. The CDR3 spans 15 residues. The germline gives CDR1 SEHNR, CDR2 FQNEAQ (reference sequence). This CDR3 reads CASSTNSRGNSPLHF. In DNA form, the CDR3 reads TGTGCCAGCAGCACCAACAGCCGTGGCAATTCACCCCTCCACTTT.

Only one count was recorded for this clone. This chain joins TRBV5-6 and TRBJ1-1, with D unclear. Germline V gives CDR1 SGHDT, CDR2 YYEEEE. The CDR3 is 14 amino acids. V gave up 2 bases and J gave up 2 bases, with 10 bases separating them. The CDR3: CASSLVALNTEAFF. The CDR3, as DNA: TGTGCCAGCAGCTTAGTAGCCCTAAACACTGAAGCTTTCTTT.

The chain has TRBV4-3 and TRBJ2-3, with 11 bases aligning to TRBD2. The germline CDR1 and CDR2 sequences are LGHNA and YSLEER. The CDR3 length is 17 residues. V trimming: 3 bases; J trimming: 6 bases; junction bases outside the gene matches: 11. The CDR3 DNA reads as TGCGCCAGCAGCCAGGAGGCCCTAGCGGGGGGTGAGGATACGCAGTATTTT. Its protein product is CASSQEALAGGEDTQYF.

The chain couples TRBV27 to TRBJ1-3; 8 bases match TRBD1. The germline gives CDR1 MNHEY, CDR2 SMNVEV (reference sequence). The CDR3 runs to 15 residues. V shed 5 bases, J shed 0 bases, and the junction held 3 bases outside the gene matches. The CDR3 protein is CASSRTGNSGNTIYF. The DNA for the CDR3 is TGTGCCAGCAGTCGGACAGGGAACTCTGGAAACACCATATATTTT.

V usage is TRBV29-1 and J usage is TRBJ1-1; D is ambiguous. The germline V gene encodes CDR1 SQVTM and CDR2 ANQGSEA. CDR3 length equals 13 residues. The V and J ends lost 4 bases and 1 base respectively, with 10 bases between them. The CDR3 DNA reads TGCAGCGTTGTTCTGCGGGCGAACACTGAAGCTTTCTTT. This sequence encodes CSVVLRANTEAFF. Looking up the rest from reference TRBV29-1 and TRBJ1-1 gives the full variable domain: SAVISQKPSRDICQRGTSLTIQCQVDSQVTMMFWYRQQPGQSLTLIATANQGSEATYESGFVIDKFPISRPNLTFSTLTVSNMSPEDSSIYLCSVVLRANTEAFFGQGTRLTVV.